The 2 T cell receptor beta chains below come from one sample, sequenced in a study of OX40 agonist ivuxolimab in advanced cancers. Clones were sequenced by immunoSEQ multiplex PCR, and TCRdb holds only the in-frame ones, with some missing. The data show 98,000 or so clones, around 93% seen once. The sequences come from CD4+ or CD8+ T cells sorted from blood, collected in a trial of the OX40 agonist ivuxolimab. The receptors stem from an adult with an advanced solid tumor such as melanoma, head and neck, liver or kidney cancer.

V and J are TRBV6-4 and TRBJ2-7; no reliable D call. The CDR3 is 17 amino acids. V was clipped by 0 bases and J by 1 base, with 16 bases between them. Per germline, CDR1 MRHNA and CDR2 SNTAGT. CDR3 region: CASSDSRLFPNSYEQYF. CDR3 in DNA: TGTGCCAGCAGTGACTCGAGATTGTTCCCCAATTCCTACGAGCAGTACTTC.

The chain has TRBV2 and TRBJ1-2; D perhaps matches TRBD1 (5 bases). V gave up 7 bases and J gave up 6 bases, with 12 bases separating them. Per the germline V gene, CDR1 is SNHLY and CDR2 is FYNNEI. CDR3 length: 12 amino acids. Here the CDR3 DNA reads TGTGCCAGCAAATGGCAGGGTGATGGCTACACCTTC. This sequence encodes CASKWQGDGYTF.